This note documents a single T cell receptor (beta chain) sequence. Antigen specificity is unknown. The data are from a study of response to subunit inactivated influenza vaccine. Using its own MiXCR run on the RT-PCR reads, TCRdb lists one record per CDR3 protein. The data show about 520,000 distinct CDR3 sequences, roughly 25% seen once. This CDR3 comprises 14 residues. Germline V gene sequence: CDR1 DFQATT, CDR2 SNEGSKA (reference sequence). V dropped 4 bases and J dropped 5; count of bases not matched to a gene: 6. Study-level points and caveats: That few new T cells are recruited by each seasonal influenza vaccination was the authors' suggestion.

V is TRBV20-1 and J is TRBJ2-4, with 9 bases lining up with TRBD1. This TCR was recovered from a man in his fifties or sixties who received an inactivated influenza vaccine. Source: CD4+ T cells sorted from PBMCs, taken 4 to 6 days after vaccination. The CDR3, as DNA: TGCAGTGCTAACGACAGGGGGAGCCAAAACATTCAGTACTTC. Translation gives CSANDRGSQNIQYF.